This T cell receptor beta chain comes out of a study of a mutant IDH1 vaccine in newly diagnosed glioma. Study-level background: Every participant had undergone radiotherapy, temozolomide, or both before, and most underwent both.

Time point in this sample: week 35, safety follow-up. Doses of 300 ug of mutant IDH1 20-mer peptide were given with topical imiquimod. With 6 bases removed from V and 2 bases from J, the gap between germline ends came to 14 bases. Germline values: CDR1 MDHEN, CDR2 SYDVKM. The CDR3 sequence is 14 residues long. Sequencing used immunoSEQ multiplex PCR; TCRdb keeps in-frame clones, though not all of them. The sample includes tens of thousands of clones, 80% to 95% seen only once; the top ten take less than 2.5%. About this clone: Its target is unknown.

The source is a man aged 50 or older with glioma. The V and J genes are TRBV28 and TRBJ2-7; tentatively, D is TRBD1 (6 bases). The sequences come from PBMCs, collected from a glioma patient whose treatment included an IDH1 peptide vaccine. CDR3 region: CASRSPGVAYEQYF. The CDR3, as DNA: TGTGCCAGCAGATCCCCAGGGGTTGCCTACGAGCAGTACTTC.